The table lists the clone carrying this T cell receptor (beta chain) with a few counts. Its target is unknown. The study based diagnoses on clinical symptoms, serum thyroxine and TRAb, thyroid ultrasound and orbital computed tomography. This CDR3 has 13 residues. Germline CDR1 is SNHLY and CDR2 is FYNNEI. V lost 4 bases and J 6 bases, leaving 9 bases between the germline ends. This entry comes from a study of T cells in Graves' hyperthyroidism and ophthalmopathy. Study-level background: Blood from the periphery was taken at initial diagnosis, before any treatment.

TCR beta CDR3 regions were amplified from RNA. TCR CDR3 underwent first-round RT-PCR with the HTBI primer set. TCRdb used MiXCR to reprocess the multiplex PCR reads, holding one entry per CDR3 protein. The sample contains around 580,000 distinct CDR3 sequences, over 15% of which appear only once. Study-level points and caveats: The model forecast ophthalmopathy, anticipating it by a median around 6.9 months before onset.

This chain connects TRBV2 to TRBJ2-2; possible D gene TRBD1, 6 bases. Sample: blood. The receptor comes from a woman under 30 with Graves' hyperthyroidism. CDR3 nucleotide sequence: TGTGCCAGCAGTGTACAGGGAGCCGGGGAGCTGTTTTTT. It is translated as CASSVQGAGELFF. Complete variable domain (other parts from reference TRBV2 and TRBJ2-2): EPEVTQTPSHQVTQMGQEVILRCVPISNHLYFYWYRQILGQKVEFLVSFYNNEISEKSEIFDDQFSVERPDGSNFTLKIRSTKLEDSAMYFCASSVQGAGELFFGEGSRLTVL.